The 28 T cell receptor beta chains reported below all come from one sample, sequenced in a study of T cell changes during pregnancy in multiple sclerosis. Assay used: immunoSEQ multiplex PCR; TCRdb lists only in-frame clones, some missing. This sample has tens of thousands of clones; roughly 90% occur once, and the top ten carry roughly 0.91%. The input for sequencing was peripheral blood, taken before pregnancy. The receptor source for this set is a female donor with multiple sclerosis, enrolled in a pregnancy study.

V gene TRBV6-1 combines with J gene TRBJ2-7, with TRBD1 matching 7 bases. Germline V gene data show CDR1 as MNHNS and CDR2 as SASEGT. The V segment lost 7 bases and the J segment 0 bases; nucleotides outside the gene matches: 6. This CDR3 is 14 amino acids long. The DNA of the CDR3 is TGTGCCAGCATAAGGGGGCCCAGCTCCTACGAGCAGTACTTC. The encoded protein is CASIRGPSSYEQYF.

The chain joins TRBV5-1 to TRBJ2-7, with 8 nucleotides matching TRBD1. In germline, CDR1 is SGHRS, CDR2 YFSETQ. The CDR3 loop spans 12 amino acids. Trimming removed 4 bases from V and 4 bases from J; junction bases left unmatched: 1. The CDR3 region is CASSRTGYEQYF. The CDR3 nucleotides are TGCGCCAGCAGCCGGACAGGGTACGAGCAGTACTTC.

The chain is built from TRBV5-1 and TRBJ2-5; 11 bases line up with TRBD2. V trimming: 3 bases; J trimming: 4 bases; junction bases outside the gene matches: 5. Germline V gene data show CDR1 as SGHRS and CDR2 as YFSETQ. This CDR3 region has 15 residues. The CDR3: CASSYAGTSGETQYF. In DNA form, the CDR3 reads TGCGCCAGCAGCTACGCCGGGACTAGCGGAGAGACCCAGTACTTC.

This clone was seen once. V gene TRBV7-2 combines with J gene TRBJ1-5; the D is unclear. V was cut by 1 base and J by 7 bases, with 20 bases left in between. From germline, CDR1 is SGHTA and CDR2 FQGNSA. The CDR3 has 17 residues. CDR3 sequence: CASSLEEGRSTYQPQHF. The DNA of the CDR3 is TGTGCCAGCAGCTTAGAAGAGGGCCGGAGTACGTACCAGCCCCAGCATTTT.

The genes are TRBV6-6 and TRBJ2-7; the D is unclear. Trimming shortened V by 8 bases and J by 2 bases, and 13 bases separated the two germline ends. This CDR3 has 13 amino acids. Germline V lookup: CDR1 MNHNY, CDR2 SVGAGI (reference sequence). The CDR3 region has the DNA TGTGCCAGCTCTCCTTTCCGAGCCTACGAGCAGTACTTC. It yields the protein CASSPFRAYEQYF.

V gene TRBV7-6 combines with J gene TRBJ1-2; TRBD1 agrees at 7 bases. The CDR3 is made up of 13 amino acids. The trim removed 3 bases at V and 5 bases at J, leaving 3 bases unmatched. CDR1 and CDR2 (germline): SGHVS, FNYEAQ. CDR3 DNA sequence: TGTGCCAGCAGCTTGGACAGGTCGTATGGCTACACCTTC. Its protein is CASSLDRSYGYTF.

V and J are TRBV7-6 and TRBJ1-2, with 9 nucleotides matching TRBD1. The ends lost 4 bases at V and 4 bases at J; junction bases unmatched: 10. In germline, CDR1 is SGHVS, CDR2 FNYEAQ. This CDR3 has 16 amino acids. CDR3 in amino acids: CASSSSTGGAGYGYTF. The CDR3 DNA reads TGTGCCAGCAGCTCCAGTACAGGGGGCGCCGGCTATGGCTACACCTTC.

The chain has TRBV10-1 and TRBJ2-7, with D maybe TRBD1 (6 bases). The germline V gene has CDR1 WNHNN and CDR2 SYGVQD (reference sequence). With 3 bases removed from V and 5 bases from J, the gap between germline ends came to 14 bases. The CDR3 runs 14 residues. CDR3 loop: CASSERGRYDEQYF. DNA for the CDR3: TGCGCCAGCAGTGAAAGGGGGAGATACGACGAGCAGTACTTC.

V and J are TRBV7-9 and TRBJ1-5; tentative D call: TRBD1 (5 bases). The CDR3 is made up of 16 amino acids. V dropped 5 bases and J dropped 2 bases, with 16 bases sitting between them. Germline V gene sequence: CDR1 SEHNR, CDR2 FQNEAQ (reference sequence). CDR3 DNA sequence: TGTGCCAGCAGCCGAAGTGGACACGTCGGCAATCAGCCCCAGCATTTT. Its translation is CASSRSGHVGNQPQHF.

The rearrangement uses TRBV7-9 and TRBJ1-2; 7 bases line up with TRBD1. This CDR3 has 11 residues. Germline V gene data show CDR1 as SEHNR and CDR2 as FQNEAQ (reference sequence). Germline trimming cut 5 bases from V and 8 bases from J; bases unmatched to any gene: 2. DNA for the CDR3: TGTGCCAGCAGCCGACAGGGCGGCTACACCTTC. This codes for CASSRQGGYTF. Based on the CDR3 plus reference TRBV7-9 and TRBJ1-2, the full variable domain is DTGVSQNPRHKITKRGQNVTFRCDPISEHNRLYWYRQTLGQGPEFLTYFQNEAQLEKSRLLSDRFSAERPKGSFSTLEIQRTEQGDSAMYLCASSRQGGYTFGSGTRLTVV.

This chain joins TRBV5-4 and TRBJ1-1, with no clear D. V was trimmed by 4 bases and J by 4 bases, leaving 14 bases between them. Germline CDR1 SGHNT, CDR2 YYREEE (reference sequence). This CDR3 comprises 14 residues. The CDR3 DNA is TGTGCCAGCAGCCCGACGGGGATGAGCACTGAAGCTTTCTTT. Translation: CASSPTGMSTEAFF.

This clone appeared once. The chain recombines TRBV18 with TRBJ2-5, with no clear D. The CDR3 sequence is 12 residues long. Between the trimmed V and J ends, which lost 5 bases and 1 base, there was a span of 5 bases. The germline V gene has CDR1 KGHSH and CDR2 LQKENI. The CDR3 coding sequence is TGTGCCAGCTCATTGGCCCAAGAGACCCAGTACTTC. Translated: CASSLAQETQYF.

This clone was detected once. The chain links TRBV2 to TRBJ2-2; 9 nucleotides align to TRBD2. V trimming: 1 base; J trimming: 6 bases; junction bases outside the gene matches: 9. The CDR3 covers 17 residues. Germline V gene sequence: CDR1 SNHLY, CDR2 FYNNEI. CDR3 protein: CASSEDFAGGSAGELFF. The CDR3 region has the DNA TGTGCCAGCAGTGAAGACTTCGCGGGGGGGTCCGCCGGGGAGCTGTTTTTT.

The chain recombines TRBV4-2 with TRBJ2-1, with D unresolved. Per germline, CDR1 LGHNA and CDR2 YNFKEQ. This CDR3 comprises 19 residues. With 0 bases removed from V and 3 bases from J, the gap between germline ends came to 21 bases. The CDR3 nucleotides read TGTGCCAGCAGCCAAGAAAGACACGACCTGGGTGTGAGCTACAATGAGCAGTTCTTC. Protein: CASSQERHDLGVSYNEQFF.

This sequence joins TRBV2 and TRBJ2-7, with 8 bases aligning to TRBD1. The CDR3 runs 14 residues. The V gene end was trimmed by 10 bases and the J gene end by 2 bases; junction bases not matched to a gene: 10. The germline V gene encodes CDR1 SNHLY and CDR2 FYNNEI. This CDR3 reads CATNRDRRTYEQYF. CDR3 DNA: TGTGCCACCAACCGGGACAGGCGGACCTACGAGCAGTACTTC.

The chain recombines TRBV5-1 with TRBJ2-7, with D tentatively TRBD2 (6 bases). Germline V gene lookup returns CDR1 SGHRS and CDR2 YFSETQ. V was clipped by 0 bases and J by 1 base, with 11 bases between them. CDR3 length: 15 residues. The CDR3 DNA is TGCGCCAGCAGCTTGGCCCCGGGGACTTCCTACGAGCAGTACTTC. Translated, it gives CASSLAPGTSYEQYF.

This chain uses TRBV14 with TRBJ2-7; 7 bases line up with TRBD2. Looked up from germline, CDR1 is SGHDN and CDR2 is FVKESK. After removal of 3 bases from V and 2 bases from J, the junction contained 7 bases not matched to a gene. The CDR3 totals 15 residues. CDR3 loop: CASSQLAVLTYEQYF. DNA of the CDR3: TGTGCCAGCAGCCAGCTAGCGGTCCTCACCTACGAGCAGTACTTC. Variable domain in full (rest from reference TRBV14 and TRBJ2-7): EAGVTQFPSHSVIEKGQTVTLRCDPISGHDNLYWYRRVMGKEIKFLLHFVKESKQDESGMPNNRFLAERTGGTYSTLKVQPAELEDSGVYFCASSQLAVLTYEQYFGPGTRLTVT.

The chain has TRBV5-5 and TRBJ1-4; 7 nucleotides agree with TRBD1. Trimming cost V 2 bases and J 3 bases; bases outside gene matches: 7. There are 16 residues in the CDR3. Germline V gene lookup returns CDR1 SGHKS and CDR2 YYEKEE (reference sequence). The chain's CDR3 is CASSFRDSIANEKLFF. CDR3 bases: TGTGCCAGCAGCTTCCGGGACAGTATTGCTAATGAAAAACTGTTTTTT.

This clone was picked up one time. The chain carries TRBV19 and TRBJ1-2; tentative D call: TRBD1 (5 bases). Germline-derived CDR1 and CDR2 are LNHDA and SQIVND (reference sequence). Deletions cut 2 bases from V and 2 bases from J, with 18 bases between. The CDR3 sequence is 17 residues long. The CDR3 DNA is TGTGCCAGTAGTATAAAGGGAACCGGGGGGTCAAACTATGGCTACACCTTC. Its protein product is CASSIKGTGGSNYGYTF. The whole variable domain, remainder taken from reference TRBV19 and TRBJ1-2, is DGGITQSPKYLFRKEGQNVTLSCEQNLNHDAMYWYRQDPGQGLRLIYYSQIVNDFQKGDIAEGYSVSREKKESFPLTVTSAQKNPTAFYLCASSIKGTGGSNYGYTFGSGTRLTVV.

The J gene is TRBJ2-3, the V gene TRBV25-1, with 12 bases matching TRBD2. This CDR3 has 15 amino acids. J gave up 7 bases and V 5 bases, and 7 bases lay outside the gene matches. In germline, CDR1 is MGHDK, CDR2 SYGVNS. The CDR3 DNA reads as TGTGCCAGCAGTCGACTAGCGGGAGAAATAAATACGCAGTATTTT. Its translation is CASSRLAGEINTQYF.

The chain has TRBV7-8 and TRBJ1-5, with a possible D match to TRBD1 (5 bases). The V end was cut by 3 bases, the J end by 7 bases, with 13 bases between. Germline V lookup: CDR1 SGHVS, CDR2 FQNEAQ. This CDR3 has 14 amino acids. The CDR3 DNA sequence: TGTGCCAGCAGCTTCAGGGCTGGCTACCAGCCCCAGCATTTT. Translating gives CASSFRAGYQPQHF.

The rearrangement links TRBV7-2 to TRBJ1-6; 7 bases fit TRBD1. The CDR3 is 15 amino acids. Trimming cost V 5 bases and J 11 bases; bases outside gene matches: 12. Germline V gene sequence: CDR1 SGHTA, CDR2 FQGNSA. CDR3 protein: CASSTRQGGAAPLHF. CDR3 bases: TGTGCCAGCAGCACCCGACAGGGAGGCGCGGCACCCCTCCACTTT.

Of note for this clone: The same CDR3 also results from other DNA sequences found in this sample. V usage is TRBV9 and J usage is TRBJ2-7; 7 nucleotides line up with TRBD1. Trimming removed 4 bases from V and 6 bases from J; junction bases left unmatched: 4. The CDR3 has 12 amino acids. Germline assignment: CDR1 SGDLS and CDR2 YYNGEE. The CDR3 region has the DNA TGTGCCAGCAGCCCTCGACAGGGCGAGCAGTACTTC. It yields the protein CASSPRQGEQYF.

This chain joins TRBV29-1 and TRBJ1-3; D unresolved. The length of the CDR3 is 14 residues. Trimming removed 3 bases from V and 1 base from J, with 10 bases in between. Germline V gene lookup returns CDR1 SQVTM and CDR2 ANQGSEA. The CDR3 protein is CSVDRSGSGNTIYF. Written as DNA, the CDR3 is TGCAGCGTTGATCGGTCGGGGTCTGGAAACACCATATATTTT.

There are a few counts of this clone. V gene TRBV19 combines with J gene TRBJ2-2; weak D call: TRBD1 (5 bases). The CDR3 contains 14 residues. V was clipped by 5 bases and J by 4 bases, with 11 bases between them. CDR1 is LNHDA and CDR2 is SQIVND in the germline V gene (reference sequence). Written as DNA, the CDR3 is TGTGCCAGTAGTTTGGCCAGGGTCACCGGGGAGCTGTTTTTT. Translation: CASSLARVTGELFF. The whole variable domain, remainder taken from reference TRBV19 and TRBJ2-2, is DGGITQSPKYLFRKEGQNVTLSCEQNLNHDAMYWYRQDPGQGLRLIYYSQIVNDFQKGDIAEGYSVSREKKESFPLTVTSAQKNPTAFYLCASSLARVTGELFFGEGSRLTVL.

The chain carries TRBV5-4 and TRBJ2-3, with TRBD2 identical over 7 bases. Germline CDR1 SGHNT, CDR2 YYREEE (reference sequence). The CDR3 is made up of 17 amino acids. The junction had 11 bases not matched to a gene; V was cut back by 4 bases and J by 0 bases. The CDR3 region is CASSGGDYLASTDTQYF. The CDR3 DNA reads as TGTGCCAGCAGCGGAGGGGACTACCTCGCTAGCACAGATACGCAGTATTTT.

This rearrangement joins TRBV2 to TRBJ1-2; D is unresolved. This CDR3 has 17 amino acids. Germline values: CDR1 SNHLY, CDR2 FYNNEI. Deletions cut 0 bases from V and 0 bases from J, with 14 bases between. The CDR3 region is CASSEALRDFTNYGYTF. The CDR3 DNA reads TGTGCCAGCAGTGAAGCGCTTCGAGATTTTACTAACTATGGCTACACCTTC. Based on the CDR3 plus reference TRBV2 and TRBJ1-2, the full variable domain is EPEVTQTPSHQVTQMGQEVILRCVPISNHLYFYWYRQILGQKVEFLVSFYNNEISEKSEIFDDQFSVERPDGSNFTLKIRSTKLEDSAMYFCASSEALRDFTNYGYTFGSGTRLTVV.

The CDR3 loop is CASSNGQLDYEQYF. The DNA for the CDR3 is TGTGCCAGCAGTAACGGACAGTTAGATTACGAGCAGTACTTC. The chain is built from TRBV2 and TRBJ2-7; maybe TRBD1 (6 bases). In germline, CDR1 is SNHLY, CDR2 FYNNEI. The CDR3 contains 14 residues. With 5 bases removed from V and 4 bases from J, the gap between germline ends came to 15 bases.